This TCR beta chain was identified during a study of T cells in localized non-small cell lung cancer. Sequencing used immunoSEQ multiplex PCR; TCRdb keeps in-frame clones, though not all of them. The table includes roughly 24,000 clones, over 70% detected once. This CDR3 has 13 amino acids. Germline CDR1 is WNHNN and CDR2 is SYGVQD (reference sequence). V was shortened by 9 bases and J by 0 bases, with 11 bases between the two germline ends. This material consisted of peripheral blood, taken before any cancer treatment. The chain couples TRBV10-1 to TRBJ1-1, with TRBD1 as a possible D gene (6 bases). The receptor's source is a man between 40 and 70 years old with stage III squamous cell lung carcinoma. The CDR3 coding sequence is TGCGCCAGTTCAGGGGACTTGAACACTGAAGCTTTCTTT. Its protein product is CASSGDLNTEAFF.